Listed here are 27 T cell receptor beta chains from one sample, sequenced in a study of blood T cells in healthy people across ages. A second roughly 6 to 11 cycle PCR used barcoded and J-beta primers. TCRdb reanalysed the 5' RACE reads using MiXCR and keeps one entry per CDR3 protein. The sample lists about 650,000 distinct CDR3 sequences, about 30% occurring once. The specimen sequenced was blood. The receptors were sampled from a woman of 80 years or more in good health.

The CDR3 loop reads CASSKTGYNEQFF. The CDR3 DNA sequence: TGTGCCAGCAGTAAGACAGGGTACAATGAGCAGTTCTTC. The chain joins TRBV6-5 to TRBJ2-1; 7 bases line up with TRBD1. Germline CDR1 reads MNHEY; CDR2 reads SVGAGI. Trimming took 5 bases from V and 4 from J; bases not matched to a gene: 2. CDR3 length equals 13 residues.

Points on this clonotype: At one boundary the junction diverges from the germline segment, which might be a read error. The chain recombines TRBV7-9 with TRBJ2-4, with TRBD1 matching 7 bases. The end of the DNA fits TRBJ2-7 better, so the J call may be wrong. CDR3 length: 14 amino acids. Germline CDR1 SEHNR, CDR2 FQNEAQ (reference sequence). Written as DNA, the CDR3 is TGTGCCGGCAGCGCCGACAGGGATCTGCCCGAGCAGTACTTC. It encodes CAGSADRDLPEQYF.

This clonotype appeared many times. The chain recombines TRBV20-1 with TRBJ1-2; D is possibly TRBD1 (6 bases). The CDR3 runs 14 residues. Per germline, CDR1 DFQATT and CDR2 SNEGSKA (reference sequence). V shed 4 bases and J shed 2 bases, with 14 bases lying between them. CDR3 region: CSATPGHQNYGYTF. CDR3 in DNA: TGCAGTGCTACCCCGGGACACCAAAACTATGGCTACACCTTC.

Only a few counts were recorded for this clonotype. A clone one base away is much larger, so this may be a read error. The genes are TRBV7-8 and TRBJ2-1, with a possible D match to TRBD1 (6 bases). Germline CDR1 is SGHVS and CDR2 is FQNEAQ. CDR3 length equals 13 residues. The chain's CDR3 is CAGSKDRLSEQFF. CDR3 nucleotides: TGTGCCGGCAGCAAGGACAGACTCAGTGAGCAGTTCTTC.

The chain links TRBV5-6 to TRBJ2-3; D possibly corresponds to TRBD1 (6 bases). Trimming took 3 bases from V and 4 from J, leaving 12 bases between them. Germline lookup yields CDR1 SGHDT and CDR2 YYEEEE. The CDR3 has 14 amino acids. The DNA for the CDR3 is TGTGCCAGCAGCTGGGGGCTAGGGCCAGATACGCAGTATTTT. This sequence encodes CASSWGLGPDTQYF.

This clonotype was detected ten times or more. The V and J genes are TRBV6-6 and TRBJ1-5; no definite D call. Deletions cut 2 bases from V and 4 bases from J, with 15 bases between. Germline loops: CDR1 MNHNY, CDR2 SVGAGI (reference sequence). This CDR3 region has 16 residues. The CDR3 loop reads CASSYPVGGTNQPQHF. The CDR3 DNA reads as TGTGCCAGCAGTTACCCAGTTGGCGGCACGAATCAGCCCCAGCATTTT.

This clonotype was recorded only once. A read error may be the cause here, since a much bigger clone is one base away. The V gene is TRBV20-1, the J gene TRBJ2-5, with D possibly matching TRBD2 (6 bases). This CDR3 has 11 amino acids. Germline V CDR1 and CDR2: DFQATT, SNEGSKA (reference sequence). V shed 0 bases and J shed 11 bases, with 10 bases lying between them. The CDR3 nucleotides are TGCAGTGCTAGAGATGCGGGGATGCAGTACTTC. It codes for CSARDAGMQYF.

This clonotype was observed a single time. V gene TRBV29-1 combines with J gene TRBJ2-7; 9 positions agree with TRBD2. The V segment lost 0 bases and the J segment 7 bases; nucleotides outside the gene matches: 10. Germline CDR1 SQVTM, CDR2 ANQGSEA. The CDR3 is 15 amino acids. The CDR3 reads CSVEDGASGIGEQYF. The CDR3 DNA reads TGCAGCGTTGAAGATGGGGCTAGCGGGATCGGGGAGCAGTACTTC.

In regard to this clonotype: Given a much more abundant clone one base away, this may be a read error. The CDR3 DNA follows: TGCGCCAGCAGCTTGGCGGGACTAGATGGTGAGCAGTACTTC. Its protein is CASSLAGLDGEQYF. The genes are TRBV5-1 and TRBJ2-5, with TRBD2 matching 8 bases. The J segment lost 11 bases and the V segment lost 0 bases, leaving 9 bases of the junction unmatched. This CDR3 has 14 residues. Germline assignment: CDR1 SGHRS and CDR2 YFSETQ. Variable domain in full (rest from reference TRBV5-1 and TRBJ2-5): KAGVTQTPRYLIKTRGQQVTLSCSPISGHRSVSWYQQTPGQGLQFLFEYFSETQRNKGNFPGRFSGRQFSNSRSEMNVSTLELGDSALYLCASSLAGLDGEQYFGPGTRLLVL.

Ten or more counts support this clonotype. This rearrangement joins TRBV7-9 to TRBJ2-7; 8 nucleotides match TRBD1. CDR1 is SEHNR, CDR2 FQNEAQ, per germline (reference sequence). J was trimmed by 4 bases and V by 5 bases; bases with no gene match: 7. CDR3 length equals 14 residues. CDR3 in DNA: TGTGCCAGCAGCGCGGACAGGGTAAGGTACGAGCAGTACTTC. Amino acid sequence: CASSADRVRYEQYF.

This clonotype was counted between two and nine times. The gene calls are TRBV7-9 and TRBJ1-1, with TRBD1 identical over 7 bases. Germline trimming cut 1 base from V and 4 bases from J; bases unmatched to any gene: 6. The CDR3 runs to 15 residues. Per the germline V gene, CDR1 is SEHNR and CDR2 is FQNEAQ (reference sequence). The CDR3 sequence: CASSLETGPTTEAFF. The CDR3 coding sequence is TGTGCCAGCAGCTTAGAGACAGGGCCGACCACTGAAGCTTTCTTT.

This clonotype was counted between two and nine times. Possible read error: a much larger clone is one base away. This chain uses TRBV20-1 with TRBJ1-1; D remains unclear. This CDR3 region has 11 residues. CDR1 is DFQATT, CDR2 SNEGSKA, per germline (reference sequence). Written as DNA, the CDR3 is TGCAGGGCTAGAAAAAATACGCAAGCTTTCTTT. This sequence encodes CRARKNTQAFF.

On this clonotype itself: A much more abundant neighbour one base away suggests this may be a read error. The chain carries TRBV28 and TRBJ2-5; the D gene is possibly TRBD1 (6 bases). The germline V and J ends were trimmed by 9 bases and 3 bases, with 20 bases remaining between them. The CDR3 has 15 amino acids. CDR1 and CDR2 (germline): MDHEN, SYDVKM. This CDR3 is CASCSAGEGEETQYF. In nucleotides, the CDR3 is TGTGCCAGTTGCAGTGCAGGGGAAGGAGAAGAGACCCAGTACTTC.

Concerning this clonotype itself: The junction and the germline gene differ at one end; a read error may be behind it. The J gene is TRBJ2-1, the V gene TRBV3-1; D is ambiguous. This CDR3 comprises 13 residues. Germline values: CDR1 LGHDT, CDR2 YNNKEL (reference sequence). CDR3 DNA sequence: TGTGACAGCAGCCAAGGTCCGGTAAATGAGCAGTTCTTC. It specifies CDSSQGPVNEQFF.

The V gene is TRBV20-1, the J gene TRBJ2-1, with 13 nucleotides matching TRBD2. Trimming cost V 6 bases and J 3 bases; bases outside gene matches: 5. Germline V gene sequence: CDR1 DFQATT, CDR2 SNEGSKA (reference sequence). The CDR3 contains 15 residues. The CDR3 region is CSAAGLAGVYNEQFF. CDR3 nucleotides: TGCAGTGCAGCAGGACTAGCGGGAGTCTACAATGAGCAGTTCTTC.

In its sample, this clonotype was seen a few times. The DNA for the CDR3 is TGCGCCAGCAGCTTGGGACAACAGTTTGGGAACACTGAAGCTTTCTTT. Translating gives CASSLGQQFGNTEAFF. The chain recombines TRBV5-1 with TRBJ1-1; D is uncertain. The CDR3 length is 16 residues. From germline, CDR1 is SGHRS and CDR2 YFSETQ. Trimming pared 0 bases from V and 1 base from J, leaving 13 bases between. Based on the CDR3 plus reference TRBV5-1 and TRBJ1-1, the full variable domain is KAGVTQTPRYLIKTRGQQVTLSCSPISGHRSVSWYQQTPGQGLQFLFEYFSETQRNKGNFPGRFSGRQFSNSRSEMNVSTLELGDSALYLCASSLGQQFGNTEAFFGQGTRLTVV.

Ten or more counts support this clonotype. The J gene is TRBJ1-5, the V gene TRBV10-3, with 10 nucleotides matching TRBD1. Looked up from germline, CDR1 is ENHRY and CDR2 is SYGVKD. V lost 3 bases, J lost 7 bases, and 6 bases stayed unmatched. The CDR3 length is 15 residues. The CDR3: CAISDLGQGEQPQHF. CDR3 coding DNA: TGTGCCATCAGTGATCTCGGACAGGGGGAACAGCCCCAGCATTTT.

The table lists this clonotype with many counts. The chain is built from TRBV5-1 and TRBJ2-3, with TRBD1 matching over 7 bases. The CDR3 runs to 15 residues. Trimming removed 2 bases from V and 6 bases from J; junction bases left unmatched: 9. The germline gives CDR1 SGHRS, CDR2 YFSETQ. For the CDR3, the DNA is TGCGCCAGCAGCTTACAGGGGCGGCCAAGGGATACGCAGTATTTT. Translated: CASSLQGRPRDTQYF.

This clonotype was found a few times. The V and J genes are TRBV7-2 and TRBJ1-6; 8 bases are a match to TRBD1. The J segment lost 8 bases and the V segment lost 5 bases, leaving 8 bases of the junction unmatched. Looked up from germline, CDR1 is SGHTA and CDR2 is FQGNSA. The CDR3 sequence is 15 residues long. The CDR3 reads CASSTWTGWDSPLHF. DNA of the CDR3: TGTGCCAGCAGCACCTGGACAGGGTGGGATTCACCCCTCCACTTT.

The chain is built from TRBV20-1 and TRBJ2-5; TRBD2 agrees at 12 bases. Losses at the gene ends were 4 bases for V and 3 bases for J; bases not matched to a gene: 9. Germline V gene lookup returns CDR1 DFQATT and CDR2 SNEGSKA (reference sequence). The CDR3 extends over 16 amino acids. CDR3 sequence: CSANSGLAGGKETQYF. Written as DNA, the CDR3 is TGCAGTGCTAACTCGGGGCTAGCGGGGGGGAAAGAGACCCAGTACTTC.

This clonotype was counted ten times or more. The genes are TRBV6-1 and TRBJ1-5; a weak D match, TRBD1 (5 bases). This CDR3 has 15 amino acids. V lost 7 bases and J 0 bases, leaving 13 bases between the germline ends. Germline V gene lookup returns CDR1 MNHNS and CDR2 SASEGT. The CDR3: CASISDIYSNQPQHF. As DNA, the CDR3 is TGTGCCAGCATCTCGGACATCTATAGCAATCAGCCCCAGCATTTT.

This clonotype was found many times. Being one base from a much bigger clone, this may be a read error. The CDR3 protein is CSTWSSTGGTQYF. The CDR3 nucleotides read TGCAGCACCTGGTCCTCGACGGGAGGTACGCAGTATTTT. The chain combines TRBV29-1 with TRBJ2-3; 7 positions agree with TRBD2. The CDR3 spans 13 residues. Trimming took 8 bases from V and 8 from J; bases not matched to a gene: 13. Germline assignment: CDR1 SQVTM and CDR2 ANQGSEA.

This clonotype appeared a few times. This rearrangement joins TRBV7-2 to TRBJ1-1; D ambiguous. The CDR3 runs to 16 residues. CDR1 is SGHTA, CDR2 FQGNSA, per germline. V was clipped by 5 bases and J by 4 bases, with 20 bases between them. The chain's CDR3 is CASSPGRLRAGTEAFF. As DNA, the CDR3 is TGTGCCAGCAGCCCCGGACGGCTTAGGGCGGGCACTGAAGCTTTCTTT.

The gene calls are TRBV7-2 and TRBJ2-5; the match to TRBD2 covers 8 bases. The better agreement between TRBJ2-7 and the DNA end casts doubt on the J call. Germline loops: CDR1 SGHTA, CDR2 FQGNSA. The CDR3 totals 14 residues. The CDR3 DNA reads as TGTGCCAGCAGCTTGGGGACTAGGGGCTCCGAGCAGTACTTC. Protein sequence: CASSLGTRGSEQYF.

The rearrangement links TRBV7-9 to TRBJ2-7; a possible D gene is TRBD1 (5 bases). Trimming left V 1 base short and J 5 bases short, with 15 bases between. Germline CDR1 and CDR2: SEHNR and FQNEAQ (reference sequence). The CDR3 is made up of 15 amino acids. The chain's CDR3 is CASSLGAGSRNEQYF. The DNA of the CDR3 is TGTGCCAGCAGCTTAGGGGCAGGGTCGCGTAACGAGCAGTACTTC.

This clonotype was seen at least ten times. This sequence joins TRBV10-3 and TRBJ2-1; D perhaps matches TRBD2 (7 bases). Trimming left V 0 bases short and J 4 bases short, with 13 bases between. Germline loops: CDR1 ENHRY, CDR2 SYGVKD. This CDR3 is 16 amino acids long. CDR3 in amino acids: CAISESKAGAYNEQFF. The CDR3, as DNA: TGTGCCATCAGTGAGTCCAAGGCGGGGGCTTACAATGAGCAGTTCTTC.

The chain combines TRBV7-3 with TRBJ2-1; TRBD2 matches 13 bases. This CDR3 is 16 amino acids long. CDR1 is SGHTA and CDR2 is FQGTGA in the germline V gene. The V gene end was trimmed by 5 bases and the J gene end by 9 bases; junction bases not matched to a gene: 10. In nucleotides, the CDR3 is TGTGCCAGCAGCAACCCGGGACTAGCGGGGTCCCGTGAGCAGTTCTTC. As protein: CASSNPGLAGSREQFF.